The T cell receptor beta chain under discussion was sequenced for a study of OX40 agonist ivuxolimab in advanced cancers. On the study more broadly: Patients were dosed with the agonistic anti-OX40 (CD134) antibody ivuxolimab. From 23 to 79 years was the age range, with a mean of about 54 years, and 65% to 90% were male.

Study-wide findings and caveats: In CD8+ T cells, expanded clones were on average more numerous than in CD4+.

Blood draws occurred at baseline, cycle 4 day 1, and cycle 7 day 1. The V end lost 3 bases, the J end lost 6 bases, and 12 bases lay between the germline ends. The CDR3 spans 13 residues. The V gene's germline CDR1 is SNHLY and CDR2 FYNNEI. A remark on this clone: Its antigen remains unknown.

Libraries were prepared by immunoSEQ multiplex PCR; TCRdb keeps only in-frame clonotypes and omits some of them. The profile shows approximately 84,000 clones, about 85% of them singletons. This chain uses TRBV2 with TRBJ2-7, with a tentative D call TRBD1 (6 bases). The receptor's source is an adult with an advanced solid tumor such as melanoma, head and neck, liver or kidney cancer. Sequencing used CD4+ or CD8+ T cells sorted from blood, obtained in a trial of the OX40 agonist ivuxolimab. CDR3 DNA sequence: TGTGCCAGCAGTGAGGGTTGGGGGCCCGAGCAGTACTTC. Its protein is CASSEGWGPEQYF.